These 13 T cell receptor beta chains originate from one sample sequenced in a study of immune cell composition in non-small cell lung cancer (dated by TCRdb to about 2017). The library was obtained by the immunoSEQ multiplex PCR assay. TCRdb mirrors the immuneACCESS table, restricted to in-frame sequences. Some clones are absent from its copies; in checked studies, under half trace to an unresolved V gene, and the reason for the others is unknown. In all, the sample holds about 2,000 clones, and approximately 80% of those were seen once. More than 13% of the sample is held by the ten biggest clonotypes. Sequenced input: lung tumor tissue. These receptors were collected from a human donor with non-small cell lung cancer.

The chain recombines TRBV27 with TRBJ1-1, with D possibly being TRBD1 (5 bases). The germline V and J ends were trimmed by 7 bases and 7 bases, with 25 bases remaining between them. The CDR3 contains 16 residues. CDR1 is MNHEY and CDR2 is SMNVEV in the germline V gene (reference sequence). Here the CDR3 reads CASKWVGGGPRGEAFF. CDR3 nucleotides: TGTGCCAGCAAATGGGTAGGCGGGGGACCCCGTGGTGAAGCTTTCTTT.

The chain is built from TRBV27 and TRBJ1-2; TRBD1 agrees at 10 bases. Losses at the gene ends were 6 bases for V and 8 bases for J; bases not matched to a gene: 9. This CDR3 contains 14 residues. Germline CDR1 reads MNHEY; CDR2 reads SMNVEV (reference sequence). The CDR3 sequence is CASRPHGTGEGYTF. The CDR3 nucleotides read TGTGCCAGCAGACCCCACGGGACAGGGGAAGGCTACACCTTC.

The chain is built from TRBV5-1 and TRBJ1-1, with 8 bases fitting TRBD1. Germline CDR1 is SGHRS and CDR2 is YFSETQ. The trim removed 3 bases at V and 11 bases at J, leaving 6 bases unmatched. This CDR3 is 12 amino acids long. The DNA of the CDR3 is TGCGCCAGCAGCTGGACAGGGCGGCTCGCTTTCTTT. Amino acid sequence: CASSWTGRLAFF.

The chain is built from TRBV5-1 and TRBJ2-5; D gene uncertain. The J call could be wrong; TRBJ2-7 is a better fit for the DNA end. Germline V lookup: CDR1 SGHRS, CDR2 YFSETQ. The CDR3 consists of 13 residues. The CDR3 sequence is CASSLEVFYEQYF. CDR3 sequence (DNA): TGCGCCAGCAGCTTGGAAGTATTCTACGAGCAGTACTTC.

The chain joins TRBV5-5 to TRBJ2-1, with 10 bases that match TRBD1. The V gene end was trimmed by 5 bases and the J gene end by 4 bases; junction bases not matched to a gene: 9. Looked up from germline, CDR1 is SGHKS and CDR2 is YYEKEE (reference sequence). The CDR3 has 16 amino acids. CDR3 loop: CASRSRGQGRYNEQFF. The CDR3 DNA follows: TGTGCCAGCAGATCCCGGGGACAGGGGCGATACAATGAGCAGTTCTTC. Supplemented by reference TRBV5-5 and TRBJ2-1, the full variable domain reads DAGVTQSPTHLIKTRGQQVTLRCSPISGHKSVSWYQQVLGQGPQFIFQYYEKEERGRGNFPDRFSARQFPNYSSELNVNALLLGDSALYLCASRSRGQGRYNEQFFGPGTRLTVL.

CDR3 nucleotide sequence: TGTGCCAGCAGTCCCGCTCAAACGTATGGAGTCTGGGGCTCCATGAACACTGAAGCTTTCTTT. This gives the protein CASSPAQTYGVWGSMNTEAFF. This sequence joins TRBV28 and TRBJ1-1; D is perhaps TRBD1 (5 bases). Per the germline V gene, CDR1 is MDHEN and CDR2 is SYDVKM. Deletions cut 5 bases from V and 0 bases from J, with 31 bases between. The CDR3 runs to 21 residues.

The chain employs TRBV4-3 and TRBJ2-3, with D tentatively TRBD2 (7 bases). The CDR3 is 15 residues long. Trimming removed 0 bases at V and 10 bases at J, with 17 bases between. Germline CDR1 LGHNA, CDR2 YSLEER. This CDR3 reads CASSQDGGGARPQYF. CDR3 DNA: TGCGCCAGCAGCCAAGACGGTGGGGGGGCACGGCCGCAGTATTTT.

This clone was recorded a few times. The gene calls are TRBV19 and TRBJ2-3; maybe TRBD2 (6 bases). Germline V gives CDR1 LNHDA, CDR2 SQIVND (reference sequence). The CDR3 contains 16 residues. V was clipped by 5 bases and J by 8 bases, with 23 bases between them. The CDR3 coding sequence is TGTGCCAGTAGTGCCGTGGCATGGAGGGTGGGTATTACGCAGTATTTT. Amino acid sequence: CASSAVAWRVGITQYF.

V gene TRBV9 combines with J gene TRBJ2-5; TRBD2 matches 7 bases. Germline V gene sequence: CDR1 SGDLS, CDR2 YYNGEE. The CDR3 has 15 amino acids. Trimming at V came to 3 bases and at J to 5 bases, leaving 10 bases not matched to a gene. For the CDR3, the DNA is TGTGCCAGCAGCGGCTCGGCGGGAGTTGAGGAGACCCAGTACTTC. Its translation: CASSGSAGVEETQYF. The full variable domain, with the rest looked up from reference TRBV9 and TRBJ2-5, is DSGVTQTPKHLITATGQRVTLRCSPRSGDLSVYWYQQSLDQGLQFLIQYYNGEERAKGNILERFSAQQFPDLHSELNLSSLELGDSALYFCASSGSAGVEETQYFGPGTRLLVL.

This clone has a single count. The chain couples TRBV10-3 to TRBJ1-1; 7 bases agree with TRBD1. Germline V gene data show CDR1 as ENHRY and CDR2 as SYGVKD. V shed 6 bases and J 4 bases; nucleotides not matched to a gene: 5. The CDR3 is made up of 13 amino acids. CDR3 in amino acids: CAISRDSGTEAFF. The CDR3, as DNA: TGTGCCATCAGCCGGGACAGTGGCACTGAAGCTTTCTTT.

The rearrangement links TRBV4-2 to TRBJ1-4; D is unresolved. The CDR3 length is 15 residues. The V gene lost 0 bases and the J gene lost 8 bases, with 13 bases spanning the gap. Germline loops: CDR1 LGHNA, CDR2 YNFKEQ. DNA of the CDR3: TGTGCCAGCAGCCAAGATCCAGGCACAGACGAAAAACTGTTTTTT. It specifies CASSQDPGTDEKLFF.

The rearrangement links TRBV7-9 to TRBJ2-2; 7 nucleotides align to TRBD2. CDR3 length equals 18 residues. Germline CDR1 is SEHNR and CDR2 is FQNEAQ (reference sequence). V shed 2 bases and J 7 bases; nucleotides not matched to a gene: 16. The CDR3 DNA sequence: TGTGCCAGCAGCTTACCGGACGGGTCCGCGGGAGAGGGCGGGGAGCTGTTTTTT. This encodes CASSLPDGSAGEGGELFF.

The chain carries TRBV25-1 and TRBJ2-5; 8 bases agree with TRBD2. Germline CDR1 MGHDK, CDR2 SYGVNS. V trimming: 4 bases; J trimming: 4 bases; junction bases outside the gene matches: 8. This CDR3 has 15 residues. DNA for the CDR3: TGTGCCAGCAGTGTCCCAGCGGGAGCGAGAGAGACCCAGTACTTC. This encodes CASSVPAGARETQYF.